The rows below give T cell receptor beta chains drawn from one sample of a study of cytomegalovirus exposure and HLA in healthy donors. Here immunoSEQ multiplex PCR was the method, and the copy in TCRdb shows in-frame clones only, minus some. Of about 100,000 clones listed, about 81% are singletons. The material sequenced was PBMCs. All receptors derive from a man aged 45 to 65 in good health and CMV-seronegative. Each CDR3 is given with its conserved first and last residue. A D gene is named only where the DNA matches it firmly. Size values are once, few and many counts, or a class for expanded clones, and some rows have none.

J gene	D gene	clone size	V gene	CDR3 DNA	CDR3 protein
TRBJ2-4	TRBD2	.	TRBV7-8	TGTGCCAGCAGCTTAACACCAGCGGGAGGGCCCGGGAACATTCAGTACTTC	CASSLTPAGGPGNIQYF
TRBJ2-1	.	.	TRBV7-9	TGTGCCAGCAGCTTAACGGGGGAAATCTACAATGAGCAGTTCTTC	CASSLTGEIYNEQFF
TRBJ1-5	TRBD1	.	TRBV4-1	TGCGCCAGCAGCCAAGACGCAGGGGGGATCCAGCCCCAGCATTTT	CASSQDAGGIQPQHF
TRBJ2-1	TRBD2	few	TRBV7-2	TGTGCCAGCAGCCTCTCCTGGCTAGCGGGGGGGCATGAGCAGTTCTTC	CASSLSWLAGGHEQFF
TRBJ2-7	TRBD2	.	TRBV2	TGTGCCAGCAGCAGATATGAGGCGGGAGGGCCCCCGGACTTC	CASSRYEAGGPPDF
TRBJ1-2	TRBD1	.	TRBV19	TGTGCCAGTAAGGACCCCGGGACAGGGGGTTTCGGCTACACCTTC	CASKDPGTGGFGYTF
TRBJ1-2	TRBD1	once	TRBV19	TGTGCCAGTAGTGTGACAGGGGTCGGAGGCTACACCTTC	CASSVTGVGGYTF
TRBJ2-3	.	.	TRBV6-5	TGTGCCAGCAGTTCTACCAGGGCTGGGGATACGCAGTATTTT	CASSSTRAGDTQYF
TRBJ2-2	TRBD2	.	TRBV4-1	TGCGCCAGCAGGCATCAACTAGCGGGAGGGAACACCGGGGAGCTGGTTTTT	CASRHQLAGGNTGELVF
TRBJ2-3	TRBD1	.	TRBV7-9	TGTGCCAGCAGCCGGCACAGGGGGCAGAACACAGATACGCAGTATTTT	CASSRHRGQNTDTQYF
TRBJ2-7	.	.	TRBV7-9	TGTGCCAGCAGCTTAGCGCGAGGGCAAGGATACTCCTACGAGCAGTACTTC	CASSLARGQGYSYEQYF
TRBJ1-3	.	few	TRBV14	TGTGCCAGCAGCCAAGTACGTTTGAGGGCACCCTCCTCTGGAAACACCATATATTTT	CASSQVRLRAPSSGNTIYF
TRBJ1-2	.	once	TRBV5-6	TGTGCCAGCAGCTTGGCGACAGGAAAGCCCTATGGCTACACCTTC	CASSLATGKPYGYTF
TRBJ1-5	.	.	TRBV27	TGTGCCAGCAAACAAAGACAAGACTATAGCAATCAGCCCCAGCATTTT	CASKQRQDYSNQPQHF
TRBJ1-2	TRBD1	.	TRBV29-1	TGCAGCGTTGGTGGGACAGACTATGGCTACACCTTC	CSVGGTDYGYTF
TRBJ2-3	.	.	TRBV7-9	TGTGCCAGCACCCCCCTCCAGGAGGGGACAGATACGCAGTATTTT	CASTPLQEGTDTQYF
TRBJ1-3	TRBD1	.	TRBV27	TGTGCCAGCAGTCCGGCTGGACAGGAGCGGGGAAACACCATATATTTT	CASSPAGQERGNTIYF
TRBJ1-5	.	.	TRBV19	TGTGCCAGTAGTATATTAGTATATAGCAATCAGCCCCAGCATTTT	CASSILVYSNQPQHF
TRBJ2-7	TRBD1	.	TRBV6-5	TGTGCCAGCAGCCCCCAACGGACAGGCCAGCAGTACTTC	CASSPQRTGQQYF
TRBJ2-3	TRBD1	once	TRBV27	TGTGCCAGCACCTTAAGACAGGGGGCAGGACCTCAAGGGACAGATACGCAGTATTTT	CASTLRQGAGPQGTDTQYF
TRBJ2-2	.	.	TRBV2	TGTGCCAGCAGTGAGCGCACTTCGAACACCGGGGAGCTGTTTTTT	CASSERTSNTGELFF
TRBJ1-1	.	.	TRBV19	TGTGCCAGTAGTACTACGGGGGACACTGAAGCTTTCTTT	CASSTTGDTEAFF
TRBJ2-5	TRBD1	.	TRBV18	TGTGCCAGCACACCAGGGGGCGGAGAGACCCAGTACTTC	CASTPGGGETQYF
TRBJ1-3	TRBD1	.	TRBV5-6	TGTGCCAGCAGCTTCGCAACAGGGGCACCCTCTGGAAACACCATATATTTT	CASSFATGAPSGNTIYF
TRBJ2-3	.	.	TRBV2	TGTGCCAGCATCCTAAACCCCGGGGGGCCGGGTGATACGCAGTATTTT	CASILNPGGPGDTQYF
TRBJ1-1	.	few	TRBV7-8	TGTGCCAGCAGCTTAGAGGGCAGGGCGAACACTGAAGCTTTCTTT	CASSLEGRANTEAFF
TRBJ1-1	.	few	TRBV7-2	TGTGCCAGCAGCTTATCGGGAACGAACACTGAAGCTTTCTTT	CASSLSGTNTEAFF
TRBJ1-1	.	few	TRBV27	TGTGCCAGCAGTTTGGTACGAGGGCGGACTGAAGCTTTCTTT	CASSLVRGRTEAFF
TRBJ2-2	TRBD1	.	TRBV5-1	TGCGCCAGCAGCCTAAACCCGGGACAGGGCTTAACCGGGGAGCTGTTTTTT	CASSLNPGQGLTGELFF
TRBJ1-2	TRBD1	.	TRBV6-6	TGTGCCAGCAGTTCACTGCAGGGGGCCGATGGCTACACCTTC	CASSSLQGADGYTF
TRBJ2-5	TRBD2	.	TRBV27	TGTGCCAGCAGTATACTAGCGGGGTACCAAGAGACCCAGTACTTC	CASSILAGYQETQYF
TRBJ2-5	.	.	TRBV6-1	TGTGCCAGCAGTTTTAGTGGAGTGGAGGAGACCCAGTACTTC	CASSFSGVEETQYF
TRBJ2-7	.	.	TRBV4-1	TGCGCCAGCAGCCAACGAGGACAGAGTACTCTCTACGAGCAGTACTTC	CASSQRGQSTLYEQYF
TRBJ2-5	.	.	TRBV27	TGTGCCAGCAGTTCCCGGAGCAGGGTCACCACTGGTGGCCAGTACTTC	CASSSRSRVTTGGQYF
TRBJ1-1	.	once	TRBV7-8	TGTGCCAGCAGCTTAGGACACAGGATGAACACTGAAGCTTTCTTT	CASSLGHRMNTEAFF
TRBJ1-2	TRBD1	.	TRBV19	TGTGCCAGTAGTATACGGACAGGGGTCGATAGCTACACCTTC	CASSIRTGVDSYTF
TRBJ1-5	.	.	TRBV7-8	TGTGCCAGCAGCTCGATGGTCGCCGGTCAGCCCCAGCATTTT	CASSSMVAGQPQHF
TRBJ1-1	.	.	TRBV7-8	TGTGCCAGCAGCTCCGAGCTGGACACTGAAGCTTTCTTT	CASSSELDTEAFF
TRBJ2-2	TRBD2	.	TRBV5-6	TGTGCCAGCAGCCGATCCCGGACTAGCGGGCCCGGGGAGCTGTTTTTT	CASSRSRTSGPGELFF
TRBJ1-5	TRBD1	.	TRBV6-1	TGTGCCACTGAGGGACAGGTAGAGGAACCCCAGCATTTT	CATEGQVEEPQHF
TRBJ1-6	.	.	TRBV5-5	TGTGCCAGCAGCTTGGCCAGGTCAGATTCACCCCTCCACTTT	CASSLARSDSPLHF
TRBJ1-5	.	.	TRBV7-9	TGTGCCAGCAGCTTAGGGGCCCCTGATAAGCAGCATTTT	CASSLGAPDKQHF
TRBJ2-7	.	.	TRBV7-2	TGTGCCAGCAGCTTAGGGAAGGGGGGGACCTACGAGCAGTACTTC	CASSLGKGGTYEQYF
TRBJ2-7	.	once	TRBV4-1	TGCGCCAGCAGCCTCAGGGGACAACTTACCTACGAGCAGTACTTC	CASSLRGQLTYEQYF
TRBJ2-7	.	.	TRBV2	TGTGCCAGCAGTATAAACTGGGGCGGAAAGCAGTACTTC	CASSINWGGKQYF
TRBJ2-1	TRBD2	.	TRBV2	TGTGCCAGCAGGCCGGGACTAGCGGGGTCGAATGAGCAGTTCTTC	CASRPGLAGSNEQFF
TRBJ1-3	.	.	TRBV19	TGTGCCAGTACCCAGGGATTTACTCCCTCTGGAAACACCATATATTTT	CASTQGFTPSGNTIYF
TRBJ1-4	.	.	TRBV5-1	TGCGCCAGCAGCTTAACGGCAGGCCCTAATGAAAAACTGTTTTTT	CASSLTAGPNEKLFF
TRBJ2-7	TRBD2	.	TRBV6-5	TGTGCCAGCAGTCAGAGGACTAGCCCCTACGAGCAGTACTTC	CASSQRTSPYEQYF
TRBJ2-7	.	.	TRBV5-1	TGCGCCAGCAGTCGAGGGCGGAGGGTGAAGGCCTACGAGCAGTACTTC	CASSRGRRVKAYEQYF